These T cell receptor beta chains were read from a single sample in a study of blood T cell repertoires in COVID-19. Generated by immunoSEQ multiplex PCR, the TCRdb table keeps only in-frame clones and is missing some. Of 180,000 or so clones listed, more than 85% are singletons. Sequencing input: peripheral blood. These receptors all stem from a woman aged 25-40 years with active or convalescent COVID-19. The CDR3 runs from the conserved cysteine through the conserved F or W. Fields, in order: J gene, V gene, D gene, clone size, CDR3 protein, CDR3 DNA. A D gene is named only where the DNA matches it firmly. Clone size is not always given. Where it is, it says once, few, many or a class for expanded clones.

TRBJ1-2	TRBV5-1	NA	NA	CASSLGAGYTF	TGCGCCAGCAGCTTGGGGGCTGGCTACACCTTC
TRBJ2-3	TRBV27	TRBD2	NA	CASSFALLAKGSGRGTDTQYF	TGTGCCAGCAGTTTCGCCCTTCTCGCTAAGGGTAGCGGGAGGGGTACAGATACGCAGTATTTT
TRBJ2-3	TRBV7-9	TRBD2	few	CASSAKGGGGTDTQYF	TGTGCCAGCAGCGCCAAAGGCGGGGGGGGCACAGATACGCAGTATTTT
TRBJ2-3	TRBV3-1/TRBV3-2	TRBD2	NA	CASGAGVGTDTQYF	TGTGCCAGCGGTGCGGGGGTGGGCACAGATACGCAGTATTTT
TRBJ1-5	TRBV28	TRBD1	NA	CASRGTGAPYSNQPQHF	TGTGCCAGCAGAGGGACAGGGGCCCCGTATAGCAATCAGCCCCAGCATTTT
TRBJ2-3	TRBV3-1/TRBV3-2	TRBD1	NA	CASSPRDRDVDTQYF	TGTGCCAGCAGCCCCCGGGACAGGGATGTAGATACGCAGTATTTT
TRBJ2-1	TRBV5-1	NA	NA	CASSLSGNEQFF	TGCGCCAGCAGCTTGTCGGGGAATGAGCAGTTCTTC
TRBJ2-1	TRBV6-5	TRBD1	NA	CASRDRTGYNEQFF	TGTGCCAGCAGAGACCGGACAGGATACAATGAGCAGTTCTTC
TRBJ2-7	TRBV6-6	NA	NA	CASSITEVAYEQYF	TGTGCCAGCAGTATTACGGAGGTGGCCTACGAGCAGTACTTC
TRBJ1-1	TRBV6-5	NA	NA	CASDPVGAFTEAFF	TGTGCCAGCGATCCGGTGGGGGCGTTCACTGAAGCTTTCTTT
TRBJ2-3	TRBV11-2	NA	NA	CASSLFPRGNSSTDTQYF	TGTGCCAGCAGCTTATTCCCGAGAGGCAACTCGTCCACAGATACGCAGTATTTT
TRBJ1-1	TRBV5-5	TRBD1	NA	CASSSRQGVNTEAFF	TGTGCCAGCAGCTCGAGACAGGGAGTGAACACTGAAGCTTTCTTT
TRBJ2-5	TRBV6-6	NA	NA	CASSYRGEETQYF	TGTGCCAGCAGTTACCGGGGTGAGGAGACCCAGTACTTC
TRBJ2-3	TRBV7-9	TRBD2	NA	CASRNGGGTDTQYF	TGTGCCAGCAGGAACGGGGGGGGCACAGATACGCAGTATTTT
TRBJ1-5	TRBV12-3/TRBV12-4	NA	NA	CASTKGGDQPQHF	TGTGCCAGCACCAAAGGGGGGGACCAGCCCCAGCATTTT
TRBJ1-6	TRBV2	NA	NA	CASIGTAQPNSPLHF	TGTGCCAGCATTGGCACCGCTCAACCCAATTCACCCCTCCACTTT
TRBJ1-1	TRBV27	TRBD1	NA	CASSTITGGEAFF	TGTGCCAGCAGCACGATAACAGGGGGTGAAGCTTTCTTT
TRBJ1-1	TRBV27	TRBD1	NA	CASSISYRGLNTEAFF	TGTGCCAGCAGCATTTCATACAGGGGTCTGAACACTGAAGCTTTCTTT
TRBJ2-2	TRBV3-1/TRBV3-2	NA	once	CASSRYGGSGTGELFF	TGTGCCAGCAGTCGCTATGGAGGGAGTGGCACCGGGGAGCTGTTTTTT
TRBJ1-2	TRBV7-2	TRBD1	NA	CASSLTPGQGGSGYTF	TGTGCCAGCAGCTTAACCCCGGGACAGGGGGGTAGTGGCTACACCTTC
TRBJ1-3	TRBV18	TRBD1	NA	CASQTGASGNTIYF	TGTGCCAGTCAAACAGGGGCCTCTGGAAACACCATATATTTT
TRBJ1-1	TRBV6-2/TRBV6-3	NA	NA	CASSFLRPTGLNTEAFF	TGTGCCAGCAGTTTCCTCCGCCCGACAGGCTTGAACACTGAAGCTTTCTTT
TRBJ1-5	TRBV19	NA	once	CASSILQVRSQPQHF	TGTGCCAGTAGTATCTTACAGGTTAGGAGTCAGCCCCAGCATTTT
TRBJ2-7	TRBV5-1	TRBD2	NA	CASSFFLGTSGRASNEQYF	TGCGCCAGCAGCTTTTTTCTCGGTACTAGCGGGAGGGCCAGCAACGAGCAGTACTTC
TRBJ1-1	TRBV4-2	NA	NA	CASSQSSRGGGNTEAFF	TGTGCCAGCAGCCAATCAAGTAGGGGAGGCGGGAACACTGAAGCTTTCTTT
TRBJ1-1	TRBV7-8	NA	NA	CASSRGHLTEAFF	TGTGCCAGCAGCCGAGGACACCTCACTGAAGCTTTCTTT
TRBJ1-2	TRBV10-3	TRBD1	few	CAISAGQGRDYGYTF	TGTGCCATCAGCGCCGGACAGGGTCGAGACTATGGCTACACCTTC
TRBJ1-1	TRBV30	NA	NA	CAWSPGGAGSNTEAFF	TGTGCCTGGAGTCCCGGGGGGGCCGGCTCGAACACTGAAGCTTTCTTT
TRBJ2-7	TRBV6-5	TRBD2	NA	CASSSRTSGGNEQYF	TGTGCCAGCAGTTCAAGGACTAGCGGGGGGAACGAGCAGTACTTC